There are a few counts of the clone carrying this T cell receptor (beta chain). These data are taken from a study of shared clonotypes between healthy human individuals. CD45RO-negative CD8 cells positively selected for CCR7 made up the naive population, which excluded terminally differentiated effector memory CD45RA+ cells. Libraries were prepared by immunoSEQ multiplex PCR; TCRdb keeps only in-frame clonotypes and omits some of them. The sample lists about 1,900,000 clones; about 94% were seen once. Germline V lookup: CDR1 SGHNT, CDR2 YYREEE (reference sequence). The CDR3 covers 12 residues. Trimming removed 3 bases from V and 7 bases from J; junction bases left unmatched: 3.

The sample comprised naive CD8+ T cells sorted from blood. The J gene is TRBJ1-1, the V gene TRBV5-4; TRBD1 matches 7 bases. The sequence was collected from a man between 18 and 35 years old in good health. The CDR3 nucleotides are TGTGCCAGCAGCTCGGGACAGTTTGAAGCTTTCTTT. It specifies CASSSGQFEAFF.